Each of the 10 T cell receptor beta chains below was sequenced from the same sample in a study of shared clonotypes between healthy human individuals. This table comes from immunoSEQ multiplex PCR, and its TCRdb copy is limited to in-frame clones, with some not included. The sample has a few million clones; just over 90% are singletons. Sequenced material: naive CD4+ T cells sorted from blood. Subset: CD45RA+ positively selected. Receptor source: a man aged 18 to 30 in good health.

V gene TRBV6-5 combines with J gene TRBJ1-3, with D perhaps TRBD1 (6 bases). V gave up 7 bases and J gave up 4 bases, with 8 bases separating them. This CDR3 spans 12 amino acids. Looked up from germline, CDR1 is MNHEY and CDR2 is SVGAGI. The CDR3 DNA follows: TGTGCCAGCACGGGGGCGGGAAACACCATATATTTT. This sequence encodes CASTGAGNTIYF.

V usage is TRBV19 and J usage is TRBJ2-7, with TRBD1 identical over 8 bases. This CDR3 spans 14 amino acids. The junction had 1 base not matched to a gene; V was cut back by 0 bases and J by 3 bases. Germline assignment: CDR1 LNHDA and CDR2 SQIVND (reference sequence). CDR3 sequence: CASSIDGQGYEQYF. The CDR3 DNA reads TGTGCCAGTAGTATAGACGGACAGGGCTACGAGCAGTACTTC.

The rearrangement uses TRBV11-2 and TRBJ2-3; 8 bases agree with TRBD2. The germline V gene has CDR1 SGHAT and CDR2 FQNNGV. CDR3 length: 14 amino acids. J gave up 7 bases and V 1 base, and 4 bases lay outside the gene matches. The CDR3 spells CASSLAGGTHTQYF. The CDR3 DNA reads TGTGCCAGCAGCTTAGCGGGGGGGACACATACGCAGTATTTT.

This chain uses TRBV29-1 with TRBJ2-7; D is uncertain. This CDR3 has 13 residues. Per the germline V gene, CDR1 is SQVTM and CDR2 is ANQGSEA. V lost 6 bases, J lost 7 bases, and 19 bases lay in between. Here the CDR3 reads CSVRVTFSWEQYF. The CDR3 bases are TGCAGCGTCCGAGTGACGTTTTCGTGGGAGCAGTACTTC.

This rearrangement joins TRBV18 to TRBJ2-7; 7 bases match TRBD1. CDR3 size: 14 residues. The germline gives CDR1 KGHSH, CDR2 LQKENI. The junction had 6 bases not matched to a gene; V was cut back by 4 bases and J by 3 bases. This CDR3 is CASSRDRSFYEQYF. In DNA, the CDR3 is TGTGCCAGCTCACGGGACAGAAGTTTCTACGAGCAGTACTTC. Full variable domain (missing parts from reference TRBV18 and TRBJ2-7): NAGVMQNPRHLVRRRGQEARLRCSPMKGHSHVYWYRQLPEEGLKFMVYLQKENIIDESGMPKERFSAEFPKEGPSILRIQQVVRGDSAAYFCASSRDRSFYEQYFGPGTRLTVT.

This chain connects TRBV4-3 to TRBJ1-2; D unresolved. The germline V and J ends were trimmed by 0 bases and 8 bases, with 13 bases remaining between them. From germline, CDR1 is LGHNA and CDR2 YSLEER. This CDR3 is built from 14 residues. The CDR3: CASSQDLVRRGYTF. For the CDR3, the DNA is TGCGCCAGCAGCCAAGATTTGGTACGGCGAGGCTACACCTTC.

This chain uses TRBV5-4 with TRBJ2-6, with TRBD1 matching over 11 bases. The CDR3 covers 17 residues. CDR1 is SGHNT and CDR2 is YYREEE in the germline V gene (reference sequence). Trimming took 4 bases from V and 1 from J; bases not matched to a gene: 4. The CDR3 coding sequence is TGTGCCAGCAGCAGAAGGGACAGGGGGTCTGGGGCCAACGTCCTGACTTTC. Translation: CASSRRDRGSGANVLTF.

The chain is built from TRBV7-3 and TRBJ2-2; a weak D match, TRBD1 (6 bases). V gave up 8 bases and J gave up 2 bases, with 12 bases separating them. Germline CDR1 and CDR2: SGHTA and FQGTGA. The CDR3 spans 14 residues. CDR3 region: CASGRDTNTGELFF. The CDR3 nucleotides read TGTGCCAGCGGCCGGGACACTAACACCGGGGAGCTGTTTTTT.

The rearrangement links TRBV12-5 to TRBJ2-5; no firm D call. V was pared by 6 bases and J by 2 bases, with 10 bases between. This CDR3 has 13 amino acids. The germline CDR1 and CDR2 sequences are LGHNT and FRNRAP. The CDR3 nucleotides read TGTGCTAGTGGGGGATGGGGTCAAGAGACCCAGTACTTC. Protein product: CASGGWGQETQYF.

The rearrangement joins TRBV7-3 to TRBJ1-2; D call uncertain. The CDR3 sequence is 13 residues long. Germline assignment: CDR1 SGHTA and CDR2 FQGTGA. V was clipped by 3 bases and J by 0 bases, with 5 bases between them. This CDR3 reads CASSFGANYGYTF. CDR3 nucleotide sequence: TGTGCCAGCAGCTTTGGGGCTAACTATGGCTACACCTTC.